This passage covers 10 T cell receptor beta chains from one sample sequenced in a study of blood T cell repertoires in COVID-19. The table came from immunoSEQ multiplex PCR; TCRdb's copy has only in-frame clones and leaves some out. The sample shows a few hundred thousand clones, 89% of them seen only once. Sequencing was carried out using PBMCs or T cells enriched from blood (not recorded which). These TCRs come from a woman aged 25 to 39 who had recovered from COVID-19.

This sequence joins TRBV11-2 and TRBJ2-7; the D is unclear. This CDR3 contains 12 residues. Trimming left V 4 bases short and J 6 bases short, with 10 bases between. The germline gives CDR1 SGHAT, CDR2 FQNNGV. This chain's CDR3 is CASSSPEPEQYF. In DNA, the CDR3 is TGTGCCAGCAGCTCGCCCGAGCCCGAGCAGTACTTC.

The CDR3 DNA sequence: TGCAGTGCTGCCAGGTTGTTTGGCTACACCTTC. Its translation: CSAARLFGYTF. The chain has TRBV20-1 and TRBJ1-2; D is unclear. Germline CDR1 DFQATT, CDR2 SNEGSKA (reference sequence). V was cut by 5 bases and J by 7 bases, with 11 bases left in between. The CDR3 is made up of 11 amino acids.

The CDR3 sequence is CAANGWANDEAFF. CDR3 DNA: TGTGCCGCTAACGGATGGGCCAACGATGAAGCTTTCTTT. The V call is TRBV19, the J call TRBJ1-1; D is ambiguous. The CDR3 consists of 13 residues. The germline V gene has CDR1 LNHDA and CDR2 SQIVND (reference sequence). V gave up 11 bases and J gave up 7 bases, with 20 bases separating them.

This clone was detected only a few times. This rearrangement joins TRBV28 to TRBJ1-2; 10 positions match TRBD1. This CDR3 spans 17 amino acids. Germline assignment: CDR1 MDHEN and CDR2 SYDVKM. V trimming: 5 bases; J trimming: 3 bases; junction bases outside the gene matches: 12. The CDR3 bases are TGTGCCAGCAGTACCGGGACAGGGGCCGGGTTCGACTATGGCTACACCTTC. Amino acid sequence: CASSTGTGAGFDYGYTF.

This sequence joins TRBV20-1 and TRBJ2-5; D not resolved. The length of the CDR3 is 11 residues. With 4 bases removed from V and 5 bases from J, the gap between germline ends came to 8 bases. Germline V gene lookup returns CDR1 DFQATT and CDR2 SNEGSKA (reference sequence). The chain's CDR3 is CSATEWETQYF. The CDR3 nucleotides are TGCAGTGCTACCGAGTGGGAGACCCAGTACTTC.

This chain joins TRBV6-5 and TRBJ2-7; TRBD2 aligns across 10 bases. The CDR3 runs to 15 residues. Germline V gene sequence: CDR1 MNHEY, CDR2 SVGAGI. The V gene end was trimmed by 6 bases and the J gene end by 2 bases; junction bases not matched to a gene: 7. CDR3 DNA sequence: TGTGCCAGCAGCCCCCAAGCGGGAGGGCCCTACGAGCAGTACTTC. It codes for CASSPQAGGPYEQYF.

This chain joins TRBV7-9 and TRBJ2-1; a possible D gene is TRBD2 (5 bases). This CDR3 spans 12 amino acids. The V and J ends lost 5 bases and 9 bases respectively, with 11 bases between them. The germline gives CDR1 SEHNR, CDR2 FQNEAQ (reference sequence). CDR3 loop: CASSTADPEQFF. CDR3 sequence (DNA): TGTGCCAGCAGCACAGCGGATCCTGAGCAGTTCTTC.

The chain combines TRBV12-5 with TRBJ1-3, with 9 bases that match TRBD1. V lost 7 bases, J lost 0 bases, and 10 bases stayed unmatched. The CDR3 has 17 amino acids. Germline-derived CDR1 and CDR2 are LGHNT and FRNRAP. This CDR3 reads CASVTGTGLYSGNTIYF. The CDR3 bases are TGTGCTAGTGTTACCGGGACAGGGCTGTACTCTGGAAACACCATATATTTT. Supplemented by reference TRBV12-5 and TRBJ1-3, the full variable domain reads DARVTQTPRHKVTEMGQEVTMRCQPILGHNTVFWYRQTMMQGLELLAYFRNRAPLDDSGMPKDRFSAEMPDATLATLKIQPSEPRDSAVYFCASVTGTGLYSGNTIYFGEGSWLTVV.

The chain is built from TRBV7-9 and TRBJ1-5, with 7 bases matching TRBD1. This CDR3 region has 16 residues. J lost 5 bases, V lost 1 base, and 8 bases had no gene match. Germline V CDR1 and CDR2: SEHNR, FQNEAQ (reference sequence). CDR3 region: CASSLGGTVVHQPQHF. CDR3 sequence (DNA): TGTGCCAGCAGCTTAGGGGGGACAGTGGTCCATCAGCCCCAGCATTTT.

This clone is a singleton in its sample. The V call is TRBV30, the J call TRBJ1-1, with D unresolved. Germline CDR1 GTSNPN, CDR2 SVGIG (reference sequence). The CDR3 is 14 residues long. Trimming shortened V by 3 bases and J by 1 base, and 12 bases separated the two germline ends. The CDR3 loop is CAWRSYRGNTEAFF. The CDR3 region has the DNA TGTGCCTGGAGAAGCTACCGCGGGAACACTGAAGCTTTCTTT.